This passage covers 5 T cell receptor beta chains from one sample sequenced in a study of T cell responses to AZD1222 COVID-19 vaccine. The protocol was immunoSEQ multiplex PCR, while the TCRdb copy is restricted to in-frame clones and leaves out a portion. The sample shows under 170,000 clones, 94% of them seen only once. Sample: peripheral blood, taken on day 0 of AZD1222 vaccination. The source is an adult in good health.

The chain carries TRBV21-1 and TRBJ2-7; the table's TRBD1 call for D was not verified on the DNA. TRBV21-1 is tagged as a pseudogene. This CDR3 is built from 14 residues. The CDR3 sequence: CASSKVFNSLLQYV. The CDR3 DNA reads as TGTGCCAGCAGCAAAGTATTCAACAGCCTCCTCCAGTACGTC.

V usage is TRBV6-5 and J usage is TRBJ2-2, with 11 bases aligning to TRBD2. Germline V CDR1 and CDR2: MNHEY, SVGAGI. V lost 4 bases and J lost 4; bases outside the gene matches: 2. The CDR3 totals 15 residues. The CDR3 DNA reads as TGTGCCAGCAGTTCCGGACTAGCGGGCACCGGGGAGCTGTTTTTT. Protein: CASSSGLAGTGELFF.

The chain's CDR3 is CASSQQHTGELFF. CDR3 DNA sequence: TGTGCCAGCAGCCAACAACACACCGGGGAGCTGTTTTTT. The genes are TRBV3-1 (or the pseudogene TRBV3-2) and TRBJ2-2; D uncertain. Trimming stripped 2 bases from V and 3 bases from J, with 4 bases between. The CDR3 length is 13 residues. Looked up from germline, CDR1 is LGHDT and CDR2 is YNNKEL (reference sequence).

As to this clone: Different DNA sequences within this sample yield the same CDR3. This rearrangement joins TRBV2 to TRBJ1-3, with D uncertain. Looked up from germline, CDR1 is SNHLY and CDR2 is FYNNEI. The CDR3 is made up of 13 amino acids. With 4 bases removed from V and 2 bases from J, the gap between germline ends came to 6 bases. The CDR3 sequence: CASSGGAGNTIYF. The CDR3 DNA reads as TGTGCCAGCAGTGGCGGGGCTGGAAACACCATATATTTT.

The chain is built from TRBV28 and TRBJ1-2; D may be TRBD1 (5 bases). The CDR3 spans 16 residues. V was clipped by 6 bases and J by 7 bases, with 24 bases between them. Per germline, CDR1 MDHEN and CDR2 SYDVKM. CDR3 nucleotides: TGTGCCAGCAGCCCTGGCTCGGGACTGCTGTGGGCTGGCTACACCTTC. Translation: CASSPGSGLLWAGYTF.